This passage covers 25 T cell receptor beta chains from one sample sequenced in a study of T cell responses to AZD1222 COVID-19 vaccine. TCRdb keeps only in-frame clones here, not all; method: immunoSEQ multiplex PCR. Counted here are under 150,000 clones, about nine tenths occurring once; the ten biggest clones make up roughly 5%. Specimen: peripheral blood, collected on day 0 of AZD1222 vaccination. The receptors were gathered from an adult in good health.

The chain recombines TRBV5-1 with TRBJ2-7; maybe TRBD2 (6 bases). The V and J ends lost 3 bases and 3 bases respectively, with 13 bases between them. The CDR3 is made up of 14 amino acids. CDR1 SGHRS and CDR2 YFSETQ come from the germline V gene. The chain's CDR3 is CASSSGDLGYEQYF. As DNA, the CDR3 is TGCGCCAGCAGCTCGGGGGACTTAGGCTACGAGCAGTACTTC.

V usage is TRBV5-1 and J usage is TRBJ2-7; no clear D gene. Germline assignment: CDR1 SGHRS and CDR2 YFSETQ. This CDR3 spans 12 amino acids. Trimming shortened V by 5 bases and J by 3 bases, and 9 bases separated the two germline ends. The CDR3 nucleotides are TGCGCCAGCAGTAACAGCATCTACGAGCAGTACTTC. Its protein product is CASSNSIYEQYF.

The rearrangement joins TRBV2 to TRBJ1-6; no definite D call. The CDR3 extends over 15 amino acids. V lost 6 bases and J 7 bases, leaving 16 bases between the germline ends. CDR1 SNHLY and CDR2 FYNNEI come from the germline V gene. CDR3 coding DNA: TGTGCCAGCAGGCGCGGGCCGTATATAAATTCACCCCTCCACTTT. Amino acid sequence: CASRRGPYINSPLHF.

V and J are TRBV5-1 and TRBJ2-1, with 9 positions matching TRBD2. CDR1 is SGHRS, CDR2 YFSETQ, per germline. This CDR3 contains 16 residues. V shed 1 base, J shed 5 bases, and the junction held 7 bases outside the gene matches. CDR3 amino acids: CASSLTTSGVHNEQFF. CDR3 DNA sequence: TGCGCCAGCAGCTTGACGACTAGCGGTGTCCACAATGAGCAGTTCTTC.

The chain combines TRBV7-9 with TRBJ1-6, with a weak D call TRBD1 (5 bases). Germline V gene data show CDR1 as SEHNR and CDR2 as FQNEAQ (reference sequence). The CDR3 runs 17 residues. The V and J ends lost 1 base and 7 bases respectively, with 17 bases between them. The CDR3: CASSLVPGARWNSPLHF. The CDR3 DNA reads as TGTGCCAGCAGCTTAGTACCTGGGGCACGGTGGAATTCACCCCTCCACTTT.

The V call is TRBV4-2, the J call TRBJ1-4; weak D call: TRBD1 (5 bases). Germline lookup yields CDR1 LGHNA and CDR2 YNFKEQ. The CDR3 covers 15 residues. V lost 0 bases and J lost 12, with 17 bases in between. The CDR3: CASSQDRGVVGELFF. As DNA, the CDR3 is TGTGCCAGCAGCCAAGATAGGGGTGTCGTTGGGGAACTGTTTTTT.

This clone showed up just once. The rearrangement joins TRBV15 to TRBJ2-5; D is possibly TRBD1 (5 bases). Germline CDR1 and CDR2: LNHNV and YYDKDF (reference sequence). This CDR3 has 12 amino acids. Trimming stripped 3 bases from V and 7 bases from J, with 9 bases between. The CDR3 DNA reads TGTGCCACCAGCAGGAGGCAGGGGACCCAGTACTTC. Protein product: CATSRRQGTQYF.

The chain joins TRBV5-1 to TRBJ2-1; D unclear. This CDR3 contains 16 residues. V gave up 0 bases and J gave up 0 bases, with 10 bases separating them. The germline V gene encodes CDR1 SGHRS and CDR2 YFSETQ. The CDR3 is CASSLDPLSSYNEQFF. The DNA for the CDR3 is TGCGCCAGCAGCTTGGACCCTTTGAGCTCCTACAATGAGCAGTTCTTC.

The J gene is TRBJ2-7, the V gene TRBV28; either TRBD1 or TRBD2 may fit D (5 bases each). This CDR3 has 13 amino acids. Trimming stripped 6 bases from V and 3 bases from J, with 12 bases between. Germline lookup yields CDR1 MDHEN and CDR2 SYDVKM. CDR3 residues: CASRDGTSYEQYF. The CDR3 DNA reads TGTGCCAGCAGGGATGGGACCAGCTACGAGCAGTACTTC.

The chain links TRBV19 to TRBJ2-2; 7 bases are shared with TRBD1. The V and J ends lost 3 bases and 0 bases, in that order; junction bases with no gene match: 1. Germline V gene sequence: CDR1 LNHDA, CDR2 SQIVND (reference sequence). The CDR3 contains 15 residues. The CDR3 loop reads CASSIGTANTGELFF. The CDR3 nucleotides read TGTGCCAGTAGTATCGGGACAGCGAACACCGGGGAGCTGTTTTTT.

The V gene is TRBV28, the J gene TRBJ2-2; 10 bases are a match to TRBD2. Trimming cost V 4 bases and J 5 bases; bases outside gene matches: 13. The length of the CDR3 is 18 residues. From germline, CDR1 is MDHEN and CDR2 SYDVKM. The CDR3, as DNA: TGTGCCAGCAGTTCGTACTTACCCACTAGCGGGGAAACCGGGGAGCTGTTTTTT. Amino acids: CASSSYLPTSGETGELFF.

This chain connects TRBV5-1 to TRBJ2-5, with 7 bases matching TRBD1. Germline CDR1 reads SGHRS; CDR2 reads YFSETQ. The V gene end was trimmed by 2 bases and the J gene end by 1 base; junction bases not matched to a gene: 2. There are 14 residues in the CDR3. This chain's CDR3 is CASSFRQGQETQYF. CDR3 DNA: TGCGCCAGCAGCTTCCGACAGGGCCAAGAGACCCAGTACTTC.

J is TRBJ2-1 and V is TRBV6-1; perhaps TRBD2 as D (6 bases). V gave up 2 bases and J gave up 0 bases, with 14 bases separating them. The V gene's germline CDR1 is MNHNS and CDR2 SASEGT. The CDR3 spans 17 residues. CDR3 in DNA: TGTGCCAGCAGTGAACAAGAGCGGGCGATCTCCTACAATGAGCAGTTCTTC. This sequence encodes CASSEQERAISYNEQFF.

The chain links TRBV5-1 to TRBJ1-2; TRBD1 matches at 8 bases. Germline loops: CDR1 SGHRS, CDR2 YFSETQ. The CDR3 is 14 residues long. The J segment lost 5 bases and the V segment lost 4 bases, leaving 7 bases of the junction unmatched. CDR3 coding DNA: TGCGCCAGCAGCCTGAGGACAGGGTCTTATGGCTACACCTTC. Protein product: CASSLRTGSYGYTF. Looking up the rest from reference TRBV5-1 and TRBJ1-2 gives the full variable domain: KAGVTQTPRYLIKTRGQQVTLSCSPISGHRSVSWYQQTPGQGLQFLFEYFSETQRNKGNFPGRFSGRQFSNSRSEMNVSTLELGDSALYLCASSLRTGSYGYTFGSGTRLTVV.

The CDR3 here is CASNILGTGGLYEQYF. The CDR3 DNA is TGTGCCAGCAACATCCTTGGGACAGGGGGCTTATACGAGCAGTACTTC. This rearrangement joins TRBV27 to TRBJ2-7; 12 positions match TRBD1. Germline trimming cut 7 bases from V and 4 bases from J; bases unmatched to any gene: 11. This CDR3 is 16 amino acids long. CDR1 is MNHEY, CDR2 SMNVEV, per germline (reference sequence).

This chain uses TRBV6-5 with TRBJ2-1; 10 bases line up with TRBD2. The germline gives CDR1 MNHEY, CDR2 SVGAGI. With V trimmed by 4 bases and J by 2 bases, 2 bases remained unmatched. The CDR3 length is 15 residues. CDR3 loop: CASSSTSGPYNEQFF. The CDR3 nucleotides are TGTGCCAGCAGTTCGACTAGCGGGCCCTACAATGAGCAGTTCTTC.

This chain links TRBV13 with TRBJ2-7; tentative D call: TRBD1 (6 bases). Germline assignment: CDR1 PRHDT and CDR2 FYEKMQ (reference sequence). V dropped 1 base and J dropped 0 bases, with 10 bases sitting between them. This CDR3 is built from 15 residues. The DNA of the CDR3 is TGTGCCAGCAGCTTAGAGGGGGTTAGCTCCTACGAGCAGTACTTC. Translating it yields CASSLEGVSSYEQYF.

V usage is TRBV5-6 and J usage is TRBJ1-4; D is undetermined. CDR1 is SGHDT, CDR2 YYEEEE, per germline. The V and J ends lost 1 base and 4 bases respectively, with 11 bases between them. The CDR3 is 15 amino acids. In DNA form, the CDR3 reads TGTGCCAGCAGCTTGACCTCAACAGTTAATGAAAAACTGTTTTTT. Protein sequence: CASSLTSTVNEKLFF.

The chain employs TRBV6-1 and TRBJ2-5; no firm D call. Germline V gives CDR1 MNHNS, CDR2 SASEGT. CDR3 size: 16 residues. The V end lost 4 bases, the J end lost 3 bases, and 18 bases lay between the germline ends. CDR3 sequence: CASSGYRQILEETQYF. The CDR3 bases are TGTGCCAGCAGTGGGTATCGGCAAATTCTGGAAGAGACCCAGTACTTC.

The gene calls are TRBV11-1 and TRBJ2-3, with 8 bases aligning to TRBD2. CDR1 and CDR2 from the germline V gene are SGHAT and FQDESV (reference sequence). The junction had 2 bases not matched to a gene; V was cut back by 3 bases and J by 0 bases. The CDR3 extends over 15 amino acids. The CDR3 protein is CASSFQRESTDTQYF. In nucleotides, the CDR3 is TGTGCCAGCAGCTTTCAGCGGGAGAGCACAGATACGCAGTATTTT.

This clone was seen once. CDR3 in DNA: TGTGCCAGCACCCTAAGCGGGACGGGACTTGACCGATTTTCTCGCGAGCAGTACTTC. Translating gives CASTLSGTGLDRFSREQYF. This chain joins TRBV28 and TRBJ2-7; 7 nucleotides line up with TRBD2. V dropped 7 bases and J dropped 6; count of bases not matched to a gene: 27. This CDR3 comprises 19 residues. Looked up from germline, CDR1 is MDHEN and CDR2 is SYDVKM.

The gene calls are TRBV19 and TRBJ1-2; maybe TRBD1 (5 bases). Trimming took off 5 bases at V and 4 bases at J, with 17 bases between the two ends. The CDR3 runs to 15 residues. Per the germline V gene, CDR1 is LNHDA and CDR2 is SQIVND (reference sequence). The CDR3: CASSPWTHITYGYTF. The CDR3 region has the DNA TGTGCCAGTAGTCCGTGGACACACATCACCTATGGCTACACCTTC.

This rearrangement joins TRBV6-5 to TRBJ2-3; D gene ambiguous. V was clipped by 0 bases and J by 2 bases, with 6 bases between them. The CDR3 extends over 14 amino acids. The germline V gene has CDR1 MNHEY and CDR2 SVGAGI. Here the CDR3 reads CASSYSGITDTQYF. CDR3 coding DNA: TGTGCCAGCAGTTACTCTGGGATCACAGATACGCAGTATTTT.

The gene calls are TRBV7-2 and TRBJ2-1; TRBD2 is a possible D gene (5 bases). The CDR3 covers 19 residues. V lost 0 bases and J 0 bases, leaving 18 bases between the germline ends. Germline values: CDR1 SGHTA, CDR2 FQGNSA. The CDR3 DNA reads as TGTGCCAGCAGCTTAGCTGGACTTGAAGAAATAAACTCCTACAATGAGCAGTTCTTC. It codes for CASSLAGLEEINSYNEQFF.

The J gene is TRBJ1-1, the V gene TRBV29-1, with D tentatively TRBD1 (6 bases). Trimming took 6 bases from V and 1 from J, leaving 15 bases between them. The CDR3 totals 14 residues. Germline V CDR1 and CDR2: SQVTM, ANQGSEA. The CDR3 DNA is TGCAGCGTGGGGCGGGGGCCAAGGAACACTGAAGCTTTCTTT. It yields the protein CSVGRGPRNTEAFF.